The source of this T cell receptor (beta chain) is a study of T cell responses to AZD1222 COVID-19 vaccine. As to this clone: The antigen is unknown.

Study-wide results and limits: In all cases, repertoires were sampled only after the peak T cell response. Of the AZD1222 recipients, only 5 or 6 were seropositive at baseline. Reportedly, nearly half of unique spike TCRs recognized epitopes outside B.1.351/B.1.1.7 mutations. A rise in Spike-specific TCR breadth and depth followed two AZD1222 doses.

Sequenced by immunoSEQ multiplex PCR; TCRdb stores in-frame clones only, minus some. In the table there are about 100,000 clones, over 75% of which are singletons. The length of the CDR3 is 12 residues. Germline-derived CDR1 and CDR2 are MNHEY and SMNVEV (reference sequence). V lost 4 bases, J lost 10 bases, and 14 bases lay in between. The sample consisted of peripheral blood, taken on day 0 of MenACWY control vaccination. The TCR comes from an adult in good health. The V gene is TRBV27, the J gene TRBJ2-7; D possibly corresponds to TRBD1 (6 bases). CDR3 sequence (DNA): TGTGCCAGCAGTTCAAATCAGGGGATCCAGTACTTC. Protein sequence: CASSSNQGIQYF.